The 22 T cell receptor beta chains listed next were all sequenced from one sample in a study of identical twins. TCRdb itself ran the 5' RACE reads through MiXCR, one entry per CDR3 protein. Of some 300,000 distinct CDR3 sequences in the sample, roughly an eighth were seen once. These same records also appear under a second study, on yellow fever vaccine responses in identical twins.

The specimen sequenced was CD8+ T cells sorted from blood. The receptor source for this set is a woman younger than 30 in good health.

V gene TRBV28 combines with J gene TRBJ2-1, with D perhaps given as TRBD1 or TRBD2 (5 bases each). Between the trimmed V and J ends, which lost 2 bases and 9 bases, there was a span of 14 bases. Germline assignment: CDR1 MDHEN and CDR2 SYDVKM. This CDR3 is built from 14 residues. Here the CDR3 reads CASSLRQGDGEQFF. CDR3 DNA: TGTGCCAGCAGTTTACGCCAAGGGGACGGTGAGCAGTTCTTC.

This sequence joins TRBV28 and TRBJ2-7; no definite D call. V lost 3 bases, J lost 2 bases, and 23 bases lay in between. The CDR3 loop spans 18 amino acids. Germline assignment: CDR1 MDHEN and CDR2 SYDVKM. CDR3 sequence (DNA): TGTGCCAGCAGTTTTAAGGTTCGACTCCGAAACAACCCCTACGAGCAGTACTTC. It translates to CASSFKVRLRNNPYEQYF. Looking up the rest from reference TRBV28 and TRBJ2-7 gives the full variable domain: DVKVTQSSRYLVKRTGEKVFLECVQDMDHENMFWYRQDPGLGLRLIYFSYDVKMKEKGDIPEGYSVSREKKERFSLILESASTNQTSMYLCASSFKVRLRNNPYEQYFGPGTRLTVT.

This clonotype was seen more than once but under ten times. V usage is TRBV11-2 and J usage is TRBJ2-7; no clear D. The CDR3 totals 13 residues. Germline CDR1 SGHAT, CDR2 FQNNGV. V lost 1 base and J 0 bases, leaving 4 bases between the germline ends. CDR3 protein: CASSLVGSYEQYV. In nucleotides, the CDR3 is TGTGCCAGCAGCTTAGTTGGCTCCTACGAGCAGTACGTC.

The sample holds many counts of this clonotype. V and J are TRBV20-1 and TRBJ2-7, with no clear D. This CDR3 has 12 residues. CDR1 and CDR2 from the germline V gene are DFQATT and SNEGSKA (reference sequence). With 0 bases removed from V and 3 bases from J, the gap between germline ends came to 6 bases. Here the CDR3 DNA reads TGCAGTGCTAGAGATAAATTCTACGAGCAGTACTTC. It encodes CSARDKFYEQYF.

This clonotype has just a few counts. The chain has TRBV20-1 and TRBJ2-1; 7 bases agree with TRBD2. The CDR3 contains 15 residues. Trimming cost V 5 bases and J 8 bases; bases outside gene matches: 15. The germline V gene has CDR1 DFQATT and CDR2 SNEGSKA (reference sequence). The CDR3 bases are TGCAGTGCTTCCCCCTGGGGCGGGAGCTGGGATGAGCAGTTCTTC. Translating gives CSASPWGGSWDEQFF.

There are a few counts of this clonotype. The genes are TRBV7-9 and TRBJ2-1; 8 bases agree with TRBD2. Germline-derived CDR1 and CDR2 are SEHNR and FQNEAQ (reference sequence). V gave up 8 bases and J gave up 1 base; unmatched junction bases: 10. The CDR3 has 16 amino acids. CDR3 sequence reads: CASSRSAGESYNEQFF. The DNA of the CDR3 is TGTGCCAGCTCTCGTTCAGCGGGAGAGTCCTACAATGAGCAGTTCTTC.

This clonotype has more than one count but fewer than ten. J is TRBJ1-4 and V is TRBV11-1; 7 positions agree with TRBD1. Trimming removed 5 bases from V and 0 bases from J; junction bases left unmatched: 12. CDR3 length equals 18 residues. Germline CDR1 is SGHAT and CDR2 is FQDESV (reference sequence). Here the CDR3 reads CASSHSPGQRATNEKLFF. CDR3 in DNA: TGTGCCAGCAGCCATTCACCGGGACAGCGCGCAACTAATGAAAAACTGTTTTTT.

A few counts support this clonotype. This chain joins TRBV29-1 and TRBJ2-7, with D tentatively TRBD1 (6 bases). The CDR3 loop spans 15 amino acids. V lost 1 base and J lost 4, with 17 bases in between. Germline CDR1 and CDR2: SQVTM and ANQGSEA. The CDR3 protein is CSVEVGRQAPYEQYF. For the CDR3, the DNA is TGCAGCGTTGAAGTGGGCCGACAGGCTCCGTACGAGCAGTACTTC.

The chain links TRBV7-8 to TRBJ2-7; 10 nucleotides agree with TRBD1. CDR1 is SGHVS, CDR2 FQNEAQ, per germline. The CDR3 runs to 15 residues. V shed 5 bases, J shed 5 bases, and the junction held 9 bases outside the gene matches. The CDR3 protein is CASSIPTGGIHEQYF. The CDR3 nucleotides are TGTGCCAGCAGCATCCCGACAGGGGGCATCCACGAGCAGTACTTC.

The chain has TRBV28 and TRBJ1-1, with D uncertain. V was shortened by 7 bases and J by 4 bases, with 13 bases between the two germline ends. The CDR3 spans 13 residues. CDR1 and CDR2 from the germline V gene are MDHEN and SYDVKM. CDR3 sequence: CASTIGWSTEAFF. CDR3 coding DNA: TGTGCCAGCACCATAGGTTGGAGCACTGAAGCTTTCTTT.

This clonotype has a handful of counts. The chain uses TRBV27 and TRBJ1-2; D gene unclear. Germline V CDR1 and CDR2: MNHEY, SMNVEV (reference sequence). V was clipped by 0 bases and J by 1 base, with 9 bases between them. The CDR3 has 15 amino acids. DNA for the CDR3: TGTGCCAGCAGTTTATCTAGGCCGAATAACTATGGCTACACCTTC. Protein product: CASSLSRPNNYGYTF.

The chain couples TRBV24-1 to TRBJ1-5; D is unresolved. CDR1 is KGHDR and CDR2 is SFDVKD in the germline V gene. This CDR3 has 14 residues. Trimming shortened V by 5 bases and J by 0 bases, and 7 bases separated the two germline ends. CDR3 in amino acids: CATSGGDSNQPQHF. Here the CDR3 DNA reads TGTGCCACCAGTGGGGGAGATAGCAATCAGCCCCAGCATTTT.

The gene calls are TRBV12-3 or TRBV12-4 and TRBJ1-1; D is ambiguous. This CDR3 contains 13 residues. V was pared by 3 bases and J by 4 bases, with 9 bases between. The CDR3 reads CASSLSRGTEAFF. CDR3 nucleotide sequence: TGTGCCAGCAGTTTGTCGCGGGGCACTGAAGCTTTCTTT.

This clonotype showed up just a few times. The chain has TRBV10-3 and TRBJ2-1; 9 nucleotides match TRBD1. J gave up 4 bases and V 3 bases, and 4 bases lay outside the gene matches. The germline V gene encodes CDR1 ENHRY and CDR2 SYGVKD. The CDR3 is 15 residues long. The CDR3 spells CAISETGQGYNEQFF. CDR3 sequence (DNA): TGTGCCATCAGTGAAACGGGACAGGGATACAATGAGCAGTTCTTC.

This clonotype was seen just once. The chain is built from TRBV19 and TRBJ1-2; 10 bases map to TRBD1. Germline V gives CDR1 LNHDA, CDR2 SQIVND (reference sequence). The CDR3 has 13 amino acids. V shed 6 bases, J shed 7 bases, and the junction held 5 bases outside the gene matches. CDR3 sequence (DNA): TGTGCCAGTAGGCCGACAGGGGGCCCTGGCTACACCTTC. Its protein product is CASRPTGGPGYTF. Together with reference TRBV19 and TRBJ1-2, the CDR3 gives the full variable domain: DGGITQSPKYLFRKEGQNVTLSCEQNLNHDAMYWYRQDPGQGLRLIYYSQIVNDFQKGDIAEGYSVSREKKESFPLTVTSAQKNPTAFYLCASRPTGGPGYTFGSGTRLTVV.

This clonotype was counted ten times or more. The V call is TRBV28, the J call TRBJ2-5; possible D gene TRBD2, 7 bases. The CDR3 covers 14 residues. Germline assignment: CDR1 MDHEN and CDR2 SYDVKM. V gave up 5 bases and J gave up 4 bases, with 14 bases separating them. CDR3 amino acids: CASSETSRGETQYF. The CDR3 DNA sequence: TGTGCCAGCAGTGAGACTAGCAGGGGAGAGACCCAGTACTTC.

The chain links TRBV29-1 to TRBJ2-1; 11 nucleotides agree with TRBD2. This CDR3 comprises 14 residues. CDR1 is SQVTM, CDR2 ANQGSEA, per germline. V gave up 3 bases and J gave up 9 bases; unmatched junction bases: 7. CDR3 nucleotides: TGCAGCGTTGATGTAGCGGGGGGGCCGGCTGAGCAGTTCTTC. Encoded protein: CSVDVAGGPAEQFF.

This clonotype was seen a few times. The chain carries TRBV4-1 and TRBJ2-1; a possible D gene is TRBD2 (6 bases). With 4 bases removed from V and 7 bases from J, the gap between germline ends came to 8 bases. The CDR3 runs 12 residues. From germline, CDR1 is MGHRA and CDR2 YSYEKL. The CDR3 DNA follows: TGCGCCAGCAGCCGTCGGGAGAATGAGCAGTTCTTC. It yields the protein CASSRRENEQFF.

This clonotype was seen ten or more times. The CDR3, as DNA: TGTGCCAGCAGTCTTCCGGACAGGCTATACGAGCAGTACGTC. Translating gives CASSLPDRLYEQYV. V and J are TRBV28 and TRBJ2-7; 7 nucleotides match TRBD1. The V and J ends lost 5 bases and 4 bases, in that order; junction bases with no gene match: 8. The CDR3 is made up of 14 amino acids. CDR1 is MDHEN, CDR2 SYDVKM, per germline.

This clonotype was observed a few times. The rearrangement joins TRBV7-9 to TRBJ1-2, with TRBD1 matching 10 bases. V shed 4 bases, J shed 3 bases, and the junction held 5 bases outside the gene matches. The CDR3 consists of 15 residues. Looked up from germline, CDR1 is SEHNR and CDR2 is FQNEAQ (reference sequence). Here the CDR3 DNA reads TGTGCCAGCAGCTCGCGGGACAGGGGCGACTATGGCTACACCTTC. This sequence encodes CASSSRDRGDYGYTF.

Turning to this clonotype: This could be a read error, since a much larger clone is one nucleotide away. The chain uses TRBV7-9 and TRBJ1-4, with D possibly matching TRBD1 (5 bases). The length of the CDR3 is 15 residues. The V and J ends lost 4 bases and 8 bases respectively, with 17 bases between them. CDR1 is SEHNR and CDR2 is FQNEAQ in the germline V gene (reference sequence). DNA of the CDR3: TGTGCCAGCAGCTCACCACAGGCGGCTGAGGAAAAACTGTTTTTT. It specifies CASSSPQAAEEKLFF.

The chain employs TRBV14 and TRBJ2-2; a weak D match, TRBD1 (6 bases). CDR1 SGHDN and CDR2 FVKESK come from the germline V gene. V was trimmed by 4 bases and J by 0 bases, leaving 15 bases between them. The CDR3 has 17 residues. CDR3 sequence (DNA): TGTGCCAGCAGCCCTCGACAGGCCACTACGAACACCGGGGAGCTGTTTTTT. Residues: CASSPRQATTNTGELFF.